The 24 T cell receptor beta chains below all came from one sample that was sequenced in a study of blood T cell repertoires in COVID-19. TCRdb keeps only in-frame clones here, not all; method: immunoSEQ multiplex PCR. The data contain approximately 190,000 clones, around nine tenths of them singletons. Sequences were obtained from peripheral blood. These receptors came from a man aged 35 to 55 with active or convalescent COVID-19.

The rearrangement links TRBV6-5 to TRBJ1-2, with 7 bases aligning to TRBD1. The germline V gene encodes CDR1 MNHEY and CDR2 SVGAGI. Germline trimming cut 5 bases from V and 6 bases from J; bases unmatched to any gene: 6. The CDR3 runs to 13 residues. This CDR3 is CASSPGQRDGYTF. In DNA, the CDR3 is TGTGCCAGCAGTCCGGGACAGAGAGATGGCTACACCTTC.

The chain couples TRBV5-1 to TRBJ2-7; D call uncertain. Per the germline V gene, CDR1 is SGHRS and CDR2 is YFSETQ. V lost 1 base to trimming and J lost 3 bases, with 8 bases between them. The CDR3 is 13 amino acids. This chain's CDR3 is CASSLQAHYEQYF. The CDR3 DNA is TGCGCCAGCAGCTTGCAGGCCCACTACGAGCAGTACTTC.

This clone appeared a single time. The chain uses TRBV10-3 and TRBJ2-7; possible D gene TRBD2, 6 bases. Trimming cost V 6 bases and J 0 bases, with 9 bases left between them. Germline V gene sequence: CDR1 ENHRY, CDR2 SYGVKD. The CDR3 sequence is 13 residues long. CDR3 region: CAIRDGSSYEQYF. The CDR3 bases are TGTGCCATCAGGGACGGGAGCTCCTACGAGCAGTACTTC.

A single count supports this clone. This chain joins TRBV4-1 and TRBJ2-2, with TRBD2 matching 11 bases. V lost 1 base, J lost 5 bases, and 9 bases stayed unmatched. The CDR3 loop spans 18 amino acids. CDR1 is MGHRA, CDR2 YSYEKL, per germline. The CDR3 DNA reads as TGCGCCAGCAGCCAAGGAACTTTAGCGGGGGGGCCTACCGGGGAGCTGTTTTTT. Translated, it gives CASSQGTLAGGPTGELFF.

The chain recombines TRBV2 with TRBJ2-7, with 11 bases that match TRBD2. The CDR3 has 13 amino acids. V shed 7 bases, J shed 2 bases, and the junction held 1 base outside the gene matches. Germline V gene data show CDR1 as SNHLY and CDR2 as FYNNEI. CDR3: CASTTSGTYEQYF. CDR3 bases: TGTGCCAGCACGACTAGCGGGACCTACGAGCAGTACTTC.

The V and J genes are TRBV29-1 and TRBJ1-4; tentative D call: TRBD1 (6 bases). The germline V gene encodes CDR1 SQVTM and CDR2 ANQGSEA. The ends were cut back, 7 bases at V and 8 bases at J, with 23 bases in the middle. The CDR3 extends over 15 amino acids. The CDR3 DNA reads TGCAGCGCCTCCGTGGGGGGGGGCGCGGGGGAAAAACTGTTTTTT. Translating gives CSASVGGGAGEKLFF.

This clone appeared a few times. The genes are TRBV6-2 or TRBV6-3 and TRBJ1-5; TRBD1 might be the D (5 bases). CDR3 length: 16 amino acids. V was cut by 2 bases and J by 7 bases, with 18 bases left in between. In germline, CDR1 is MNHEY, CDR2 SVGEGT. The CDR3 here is CASSYTLQGGGQPQHF. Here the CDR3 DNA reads TGTGCCAGCAGTTACACCCTCCAGGGCGGCGGACAGCCCCAGCATTTT.

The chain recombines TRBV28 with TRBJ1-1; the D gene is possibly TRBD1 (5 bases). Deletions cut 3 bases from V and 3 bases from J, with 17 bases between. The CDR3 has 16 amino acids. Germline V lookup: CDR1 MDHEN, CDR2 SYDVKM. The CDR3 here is CASSFSGLVMDTEAFF. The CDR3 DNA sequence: TGTGCCAGCAGTTTTTCAGGGCTGGTAATGGACACTGAAGCTTTCTTT.

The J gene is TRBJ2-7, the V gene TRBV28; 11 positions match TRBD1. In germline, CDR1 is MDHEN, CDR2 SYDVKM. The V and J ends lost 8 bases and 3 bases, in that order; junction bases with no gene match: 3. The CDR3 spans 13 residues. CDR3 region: CASGGQGGYEQYF. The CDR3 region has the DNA TGTGCCAGCGGGGGACAGGGGGGCTACGAGCAGTACTTC.

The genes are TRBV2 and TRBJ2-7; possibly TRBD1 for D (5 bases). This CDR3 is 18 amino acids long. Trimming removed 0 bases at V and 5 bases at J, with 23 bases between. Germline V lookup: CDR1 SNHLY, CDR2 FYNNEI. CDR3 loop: CASSEARSLAGIINEQYF. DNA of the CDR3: TGTGCCAGCAGTGAAGCCCGTAGCCTCGCAGGGATAATCAACGAGCAGTACTTC. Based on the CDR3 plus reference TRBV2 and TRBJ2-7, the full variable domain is EPEVTQTPSHQVTQMGQEVILRCVPISNHLYFYWYRQILGQKVEFLVSFYNNEISEKSEIFDDQFSVERPDGSNFTLKIRSTKLEDSAMYFCASSEARSLAGIINEQYFGPGTRLTVT.

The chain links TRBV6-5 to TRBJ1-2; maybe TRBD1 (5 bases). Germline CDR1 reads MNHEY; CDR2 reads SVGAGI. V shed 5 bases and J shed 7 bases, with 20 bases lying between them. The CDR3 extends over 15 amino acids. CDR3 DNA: TGTGCCAGCAGTCTATCCGGGACTCCGAATTTTGGCTACACCTTC. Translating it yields CASSLSGTPNFGYTF.

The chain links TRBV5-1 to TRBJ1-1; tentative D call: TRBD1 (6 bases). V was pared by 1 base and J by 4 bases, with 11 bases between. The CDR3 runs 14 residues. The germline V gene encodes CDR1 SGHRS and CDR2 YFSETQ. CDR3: CASSLNRESTEAFF. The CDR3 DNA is TGCGCCAGCAGCTTGAACAGGGAGAGCACTGAAGCTTTCTTT.

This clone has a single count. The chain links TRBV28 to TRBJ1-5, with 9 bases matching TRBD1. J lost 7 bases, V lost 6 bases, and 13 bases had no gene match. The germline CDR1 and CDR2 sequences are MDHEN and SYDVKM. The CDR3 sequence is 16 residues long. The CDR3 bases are TGTGCCAGCAGCCCCCCGGGACAGGGAAGAAAACAGCCCCAGCATTTT. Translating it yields CASSPPGQGRKQPQHF.

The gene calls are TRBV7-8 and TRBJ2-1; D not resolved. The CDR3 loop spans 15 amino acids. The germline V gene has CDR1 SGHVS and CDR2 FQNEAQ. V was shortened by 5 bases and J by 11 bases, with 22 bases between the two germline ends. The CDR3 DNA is TGTGCCAGCAGCGAGGTTGGAATTAGAACCTCACAGCAGTTCTTC. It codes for CASSEVGIRTSQQFF.

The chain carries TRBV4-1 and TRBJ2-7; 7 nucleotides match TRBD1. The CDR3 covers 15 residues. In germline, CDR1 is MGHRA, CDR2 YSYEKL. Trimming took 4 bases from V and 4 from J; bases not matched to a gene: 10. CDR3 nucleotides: TGCGCCAGCAGCCTGCCGAGGACAGGTTCGTACGAGCAGTACTTC. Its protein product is CASSLPRTGSYEQYF.

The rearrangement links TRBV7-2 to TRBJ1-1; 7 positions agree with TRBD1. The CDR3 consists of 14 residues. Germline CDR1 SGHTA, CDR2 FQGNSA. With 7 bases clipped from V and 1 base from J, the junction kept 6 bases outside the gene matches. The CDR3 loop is CASTSGQPNTEAFF. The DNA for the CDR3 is TGTGCCAGCACCTCGGGACAGCCGAACACTGAAGCTTTCTTT. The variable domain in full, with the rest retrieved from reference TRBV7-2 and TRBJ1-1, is GAGVSQSPSNKVTEKGKDVELRCDPISGHTALYWYRQSLGQGLEFLIYFQGNSAPDKSGLPSDRFSAERTGGSVSTLTIQRTQQEDSAVYLCASTSGQPNTEAFFGQGTRLTVV.

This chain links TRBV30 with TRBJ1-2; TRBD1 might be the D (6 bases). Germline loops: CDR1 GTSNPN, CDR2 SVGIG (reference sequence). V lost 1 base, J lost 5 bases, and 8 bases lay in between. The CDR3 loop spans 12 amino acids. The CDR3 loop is CAWSGTEYGYTF. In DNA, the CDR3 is TGTGCCTGGAGTGGGACAGAGTATGGCTACACCTTC.

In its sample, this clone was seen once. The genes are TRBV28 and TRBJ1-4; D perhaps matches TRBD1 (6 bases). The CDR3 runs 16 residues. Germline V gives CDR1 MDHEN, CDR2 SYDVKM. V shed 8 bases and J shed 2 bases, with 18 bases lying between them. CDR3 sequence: CASGLTQGGTNEKLFF. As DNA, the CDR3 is TGTGCCAGCGGGTTGACACAGGGCGGCACTAATGAAAAACTGTTTTTT.

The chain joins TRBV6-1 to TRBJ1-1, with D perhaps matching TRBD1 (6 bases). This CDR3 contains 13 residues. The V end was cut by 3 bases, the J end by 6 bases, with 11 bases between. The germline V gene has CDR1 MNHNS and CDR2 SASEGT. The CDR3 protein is CASSDRGSAEAFF. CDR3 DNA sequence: TGTGCCAGCAGTGACAGGGGTAGCGCTGAAGCTTTCTTT.

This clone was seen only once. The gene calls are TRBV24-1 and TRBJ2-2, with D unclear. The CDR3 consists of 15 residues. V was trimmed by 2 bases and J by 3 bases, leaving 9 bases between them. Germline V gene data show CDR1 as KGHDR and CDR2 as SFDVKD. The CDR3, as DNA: TGTGCCACCAGTGATTCCACAGAATACACCGGGGAGCTGTTTTTT. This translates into CATSDSTEYTGELFF.

The CDR3: CASSFVNFKEQYF. CDR3 bases: TGTGCCAGCAGTTTCGTCAACTTTAAAGAGCAGTACTTC. The gene calls are TRBV6-6 and TRBJ2-7; D is ambiguous. Trimming removed 4 bases at V and 7 bases at J, with 14 bases between. The CDR3 length is 13 residues. Germline V gene lookup returns CDR1 MNHNY and CDR2 SVGAGI (reference sequence).

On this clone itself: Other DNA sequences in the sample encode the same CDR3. CDR3: CASSPDSSGNTIYF. The CDR3 DNA follows: TGCGCCAGCAGCCCAGACAGCTCTGGAAACACCATATATTTT. The chain uses TRBV5-1 and TRBJ1-3; perhaps TRBD1 as D (5 bases). The length of the CDR3 is 14 residues. Germline V gene data show CDR1 as SGHRS and CDR2 as YFSETQ. V lost 4 bases to trimming and J lost 0 bases, with 8 bases between them.

CDR3 protein: CASSLVGVSSHPSPLHF. The CDR3 DNA reads as TGTGCCAGCAGCTTAGTCGGGGTCAGCTCTCATCCATCACCCCTCCACTTT. The chain uses TRBV11-3 and TRBJ1-6; D not resolved. The V and J ends lost 1 base and 10 bases respectively, with 20 bases between them. The CDR3 length is 17 residues. Germline V gene data show CDR1 as SGHNT and CDR2 as YENEEA.

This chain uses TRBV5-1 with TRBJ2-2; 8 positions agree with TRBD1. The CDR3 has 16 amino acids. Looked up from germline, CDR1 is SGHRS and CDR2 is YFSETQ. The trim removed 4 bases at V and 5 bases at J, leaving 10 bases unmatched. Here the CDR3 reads CASSGGQAAGTGELFF. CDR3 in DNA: TGCGCCAGCAGCGGGGGACAGGCCGCAGGAACCGGGGAGCTGTTTTTT.